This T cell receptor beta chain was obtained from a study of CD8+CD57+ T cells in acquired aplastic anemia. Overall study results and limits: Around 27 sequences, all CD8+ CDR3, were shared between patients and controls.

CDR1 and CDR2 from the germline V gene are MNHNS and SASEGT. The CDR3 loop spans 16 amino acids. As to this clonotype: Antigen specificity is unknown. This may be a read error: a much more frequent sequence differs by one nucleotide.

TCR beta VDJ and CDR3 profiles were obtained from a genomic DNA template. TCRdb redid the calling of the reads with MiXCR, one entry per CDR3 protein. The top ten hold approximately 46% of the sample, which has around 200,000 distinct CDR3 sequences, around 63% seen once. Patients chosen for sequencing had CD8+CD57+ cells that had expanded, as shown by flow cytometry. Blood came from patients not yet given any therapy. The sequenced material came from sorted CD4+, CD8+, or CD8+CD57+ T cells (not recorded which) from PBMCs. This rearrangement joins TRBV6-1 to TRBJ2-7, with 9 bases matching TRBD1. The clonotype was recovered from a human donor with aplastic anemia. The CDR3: CAGSEEPGTGFYEQYF. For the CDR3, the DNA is TGTGCCGGCAGTGAAGAACCCGGGACAGGGTTCTACGAGCAGTACTTC.